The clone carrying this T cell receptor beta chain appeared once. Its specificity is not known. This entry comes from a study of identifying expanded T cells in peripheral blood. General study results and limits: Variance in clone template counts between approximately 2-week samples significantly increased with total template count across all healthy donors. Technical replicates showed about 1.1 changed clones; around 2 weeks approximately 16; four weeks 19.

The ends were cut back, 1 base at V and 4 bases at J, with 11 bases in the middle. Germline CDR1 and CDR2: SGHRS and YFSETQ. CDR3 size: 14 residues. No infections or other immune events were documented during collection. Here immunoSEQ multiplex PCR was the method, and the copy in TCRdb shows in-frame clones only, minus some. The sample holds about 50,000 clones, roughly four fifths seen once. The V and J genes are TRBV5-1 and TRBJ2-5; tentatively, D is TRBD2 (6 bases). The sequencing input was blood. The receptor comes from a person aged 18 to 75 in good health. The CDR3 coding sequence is TGCGCCAGCAGCTTGCTACGGCGGGGAGAGACCCAGTACTTC. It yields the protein CASSLLRRGETQYF.